This T cell receptor beta chain was sequenced during a study of blood T cells in healthy people across ages. Overall study results and limits: Because donor CMV status was unknown, expanded clonotype changes were possibly confounded. From one million sequenced T cells, diversity estimates were lower bounds. A greater number of naive CD4+ cells and higher diversity distinguished long-lived donors from aged donors.

This CDR3 spans 18 amino acids. Germline CDR1 reads SGDLS; CDR2 reads YYNGEE. The V and J ends lost 3 bases and 4 bases, in that order; junction bases with no gene match: 12. To note about this clonotype: What it binds is not known.

Every donor provided 7.5 to 10 milliliters of peripheral blood. Sample-barcoded 5' priming and a J-beta primer mix drove a second PCR of about 6 to 12 cycles. TCRdb used MiXCR to reprocess the 5' RACE reads, holding one entry per CDR3 protein. The sample carries 700,000 to 900,000 distinct CDR3 sequences, 50% to 65% recorded once. The origin of this receptor is an older man in good health. The sequenced sample was blood. V and J are TRBV9 and TRBJ1-6, with 8 bases matching TRBD1. The CDR3 loop is CASSAQGVRVAYNSPLHF. CDR3 nucleotides: TGTGCCAGCAGCGCACAGGGGGTCCGCGTGGCTTATAATTCACCCCTCCACTTT.